These 3 T cell receptor beta chains were sequenced from one sample in a study of T cell responses to AZD1222 COVID-19 vaccine. Repertoires were generated with immunoSEQ multiplex PCR, while TCRdb's copy carries only in-frame clones and drops some. Seen here are 65,000 to 95,000 clones, 65% to 85% observed once, and the top ten hold roughly a fifth. Material: peripheral blood, obtained on day 0 of AZD1222 vaccination. These receptor sequences come from an adult in good health.

The chain has TRBV25-1 and TRBJ2-1; D not certain. Between the trimmed V and J ends, which lost 4 bases and 2 bases, there was a span of 12 bases. The CDR3 extends over 15 amino acids. Germline V gene sequence: CDR1 MGHDK, CDR2 SYGVNS. CDR3 in amino acids: CASSAPKRPYNEQFF. CDR3 bases: TGTGCCAGCAGTGCTCCGAAGCGACCCTACAATGAGCAGTTCTTC.

This clone was found a few times. The chain links TRBV10-1 to TRBJ1-1; D not certain. Germline V gene sequence: CDR1 WNHNN, CDR2 SYGVQD (reference sequence). This CDR3 has 13 residues. Trimming took off 0 bases at V and 3 bases at J, with 5 bases between the two ends. The CDR3 loop reads CASSESPDTEAFF. The CDR3, as DNA: TGCGCCAGCAGTGAGTCGCCCGACACTGAAGCTTTCTTT.

This clone was counted a few times. The J gene is TRBJ1-2, the V gene TRBV5-4; 7 bases are a match to TRBD1. After removal of 4 bases from V and 1 base from J, the junction contained 4 bases not matched to a gene. This CDR3 has 14 amino acids. CDR1 and CDR2 from the germline V gene are SGHNT and YYREEE (reference sequence). The chain's CDR3 is CASSMDRSNYGYTF. CDR3 sequence (DNA): TGTGCCAGCAGCATGGACAGGAGTAACTATGGCTACACCTTC.